These T cell receptor beta chains were read from a single sample in a study of response to subunit inactivated influenza vaccine. TCRdb re-called the RT-PCR reads through MiXCR, storing one row per CDR3 protein. The sample contains almost 600,000 distinct CDR3 sequences, 11% to 15% of which appear only once. The sample was PBMCs from blood, taken 11 to 12 days after vaccination. These receptors originate from a man aged 45-60 years who received an inactivated influenza vaccine. CDR3s include the opening cysteine and the closing phenylalanine or tryptophan. The D gene is left open where the match is weak. The listing skips clone size in some rows; elsewhere it reads once, few, many or a size class.

d_call	v_call	clone_size	j_call	cdr3_aa	cdr3_nt
TRBD2	TRBV20-1	.	TRBJ2-1	CSARDRTSPSEQFF	TGCAGTGCTAGAGATAGGACTAGTCCCAGTGAGCAGTTCTTC
TRBD1	TRBV2	.	TRBJ2-7	CASRGQTDSYEQYF	TGTGCCAGCAGGGGACAGACCGACTCCTACGAGCAGTACTTC
.	TRBV14	few	TRBJ2-2	CASSHPRGRYTNTGELFF	TGTGCCAGCAGCCACCCCCGTGGGAGGTATACGAACACCGGGGAGCTGTTTTTT
.	TRBV5-5	.	TRBJ2-5	CASTFRLGVAQETQYF	TGTGCCAGCACTTTCCGCTTGGGGGTTGCGCAAGAGACCCAGTACTTC
.	TRBV7-9	many	TRBJ2-3	CASSLGSFGSDTQYF	TGTGCCAGCAGCTTAGGGTCCTTTGGGTCAGATACGCAGTATTTT
.	TRBV12-3/TRBV12-4	once	TRBJ2-2	CASSPITVNTWELFF	TGTGCCAGCAGTCCAATTACTGTGAACACCTGGGAGCTGTTTTTT
TRBD1	TRBV4-2	.	TRBJ2-5	CASSLPQGRETQYF	TGTGCCAGCAGCCTCCCACAGGGGCGAGAGACCCAGTACTTC
.	TRBV9	.	TRBJ1-2	CASSVFWLGFSGYTF	TGTGCCAGCAGCGTTTTTTGGCTGGGTTTTTCGGGCTACACCTTC
TRBD2	TRBV29-1	.	TRBJ2-3	CSVPLAGTDTQYF	TGCAGCGTTCCTCTAGCGGGCACAGATACGCAGTATTTT
.	TRBV6-5	.	TRBJ2-3	CASSYGWGAGEITDTQYF	TGTGCCAGCAGTTACGGATGGGGGGCGGGAGAGATCACAGATACGCAGTATTTT
.	TRBV5-1	.	TRBJ2-1	CASSLDGGFSYNEQFF	TGCGCCAGCAGCTTGGATGGTGGGTTCTCCTACAATGAGCAGTTCTTC
TRBD1	TRBV7-9	few	TRBJ2-5	CASSIEPGQQETQYF	TGTGCCAGCAGCATAGAGCCGGGACAGCAAGAGACCCAGTACTTC
.	TRBV28	.	TRBJ1-3	CASSRGQFSGNTIYF	TGTGCCAGCAGCCGTGGACAGTTCTCTGGAAACACCATATATTTT
.	TRBV29-1	many	TRBJ2-5	CSASLGGPETQYF	TGCAGCGCCTCTCTCGGGGGCCCAGAGACCCAGTACTTC
.	TRBV18	many	TRBJ2-1	CASSPGQEIYNEQFF	TGTGCCAGCTCACCAGGGCAGGAAATATACAATGAGCAGTTCTTC
TRBD1	TRBV20-1	few	TRBJ1-5	CSARDGTGAGGSNQPQHF	TGCAGTGCTAGAGATGGCACCGGGGCAGGGGGTAGCAATCAGCCCCAGCATTTT
.	TRBV5-1	few	TRBJ1-4	CASSFQGGNEKLFF	TGCGCCAGCAGCTTCCAGGGAGGCAATGAAAAACTGTTTTTT
.	TRBV20-1	few	TRBJ1-5	CSAGRPSRFNQPQHF	TGCAGTGCTGGCCGCCCGAGCAGATTCAATCAGCCCCAGCATTTT
.	TRBV24-1	few	TRBJ2-1	CATSVGIGGEQFF	TGTGCCACCAGTGTCGGGATCGGCGGTGAGCAGTTCTTC
.	TRBV12-3/TRBV12-4	few	TRBJ2-7	CASSLRSPEQYF	TGTGCCAGCAGTTTAAGGAGTCCCGAGCAGTACTTC
.	TRBV29-1	.	TRBJ1-5	CSYSRALNQPQHF	TGCTCCTACAGCAGGGCACTCAATCAGCCCCAGCATTTT
TRBD1	TRBV20-1	.	TRBJ2-7	CSARGGDRGRQYF	TGCAGTGCTAGAGGCGGGGACAGGGGGCGTCAGTACTTC
TRBD2	TRBV5-1	few	TRBJ2-7	CASSSSGRFYEQYF	TGCGCCAGCAGCTCTAGCGGGAGGTTCTACGAGCAGTACTTC
.	TRBV6-1	.	TRBJ2-7	CASSPPGRGRGQYF	TGTGCCAGCAGTCCCCCGGGGAGGGGGCGGGGGCAGTACTTC
.	TRBV5-1	few	TRBJ1-1	CASSLEQGLLTEAFF	TGCGCCAGCAGCTTGGAGCAGGGCCTGCTCACTGAAGCTTTCTTT
.	TRBV20-1	many	TRBJ1-5	CSAPGQPQHF	TGCAGTGCTCCGGGGCAGCCCCAGCATTTT
.	TRBV24-1	few	TRBJ2-1	CATSGTQPYNEQFF	TGTGCCACCAGTGGGACCCAACCCTACAATGAGCAGTTCTTC
.	TRBV9	few	TRBJ2-3	CASSERYSGYTDTQYF	TGTGCCAGCAGCGAACGCTATAGCGGATACACAGATACGCAGTATTTT
TRBD2	TRBV20-1	.	TRBJ2-3	CSAIRTSGSPRDTQYF	TGCAGTGCTATCAGGACTAGCGGGAGTCCCCGAGATACGCAGTATTTT
.	TRBV5-5	.	TRBJ1-5	CASSLSLGLNQPQHF	TGTGCCAGCAGCTTGTCTCTGGGATTGAATCAGCCCCAGCATTTT
.	TRBV14	.	TRBJ2-3	CASSQMIAASTDTQYF	TGTGCCAGCAGCCAAATGATAGCGGCTAGCACAGATACGCAGTATTTT
.	TRBV20-1	.	TRBJ2-7	CSARRGRSYEQYF	TGCAGTGCTAGACGGGGGCGCTCCTACGAGCAGTACTTC
.	TRBV10-3	few	TRBJ1-4	CAISETPKGKGDNEKLFF	TGTGCCATCAGTGAGACCCCGAAGGGAAAAGGGGATAATGAAAAACTGTTTTTT
.	TRBV15	few	TRBJ1-1	CATSKTAREAFF	TGTGCCACCAGCAAAACTGCCAGAGAAGCTTTCTTT
TRBD1	TRBV6-1	few	TRBJ1-5	CASSTGGLQPQHF	TGTGCCAGCAGTACAGGGGGCTTGCAGCCCCAGCATTTT
.	TRBV12-3/TRBV12-4	many	TRBJ1-4	CASSFEQGTNEKLFF	TGTGCCAGCAGTTTTGAACAGGGCACTAATGAAAAACTGTTTTTT
.	TRBV4-2	few	TRBJ1-1	CASSPRTGDFSTFF	TGTGCCAGCAGCCCGCGGACGGGGGATTTTTCGACTTTCTTT
.	TRBV5-5	.	TRBJ2-1	CASNWPTGTANNEQFF	TGTGCCAGCAACTGGCCGACCGGGACGGCAAACAATGAGCAGTTCTTC
.	TRBV19	.	TRBJ1-1	CASAGRMNTEAFF	TGTGCCAGTGCGGGACGGATGAACACTGAAGCTTTCTTT
.	TRBV4-3	many	TRBJ1-2	CASSHKSYPTDGYTF	TGCGCCAGCAGCCACAAATCCTACCCGACGGATGGCTACACCTTC
TRBD2	TRBV6-5	.	TRBJ2-1	CASSYFPSTSGRNSEQFF	TGTGCCAGCAGTTACTTCCCATCGACTAGCGGGAGGAACAGTGAGCAGTTCTTC
TRBD1	TRBV20-1	many	TRBJ1-5	CSATRQGDQPQHF	TGCAGTGCTACCCGACAGGGAGATCAGCCCCAGCATTTT
.	TRBV5-4	.	TRBJ2-5	CASSYAATGGTQYF	TGTGCCAGCAGCTACGCGGCTACCGGAGGGACCCAGTACTTC
.	TRBV3-1	few	TRBJ2-5	CASSRPPQVGAETQYF	TGTGCCAGCAGCCGCCCTCCACAGGTGGGGGCAGAGACCCAGTACTTC
.	TRBV12-3/TRBV12-4	few	TRBJ1-3	CASSFSAAQVGNTIYF	TGTGCCAGCAGTTTCTCCGCTGCCCAGGTCGGAAACACCATATATTTT
TRBD2	TRBV6-1	.	TRBJ2-1	CASKKGAGVSYNEQFF	TGTGCCAGCAAAAAAGGGGCGGGAGTATCCTACAATGAGCAGTTCTTC
.	TRBV5-5	.	TRBJ2-5	CASIRQETQYF	TGTGCCAGCATCAGACAAGAGACCCAGTACTTC
TRBD2	TRBV6-2/TRBV6-3	.	TRBJ2-7	CASRRGGRGYEQYF	TGTGCCAGCAGACGAGGCGGGAGAGGGTACGAGCAGTACTTC
.	TRBV20-1	few	TRBJ1-4	CSARRETGATNEKLFF	TGCAGTGCTAGACGGGAGACAGGTGCAACTAATGAAAAACTGTTTTTT
.	TRBV12-3/TRBV12-4	few	TRBJ2-5	CASSPLDNQETQYF	TGTGCCAGCAGTCCCCTAGACAACCAAGAGACCCAGTACTTC
.	TRBV25-1	.	TRBJ2-1	CARPGGLDPNEQFF	TGTGCCAGACCCGGTGGACTCGATCCCAATGAGCAGTTCTTC
.	TRBV18	.	TRBJ2-2	CASSFADANTRELFF	TGTGCCAGCTCATTCGCTGACGCGAACACCAGGGAGCTGTTTTTT
TRBD1	TRBV28	.	TRBJ2-7	CASSSTRDRGSYEQYF	TGTGCCAGCAGTTCAACCCGGGACAGGGGATCCTACGAGCAGTACTTC
TRBD1	TRBV5-5	many	TRBJ1-1	CASSRTGVTEAFF	TGTGCCAGCAGCCGTACAGGGGTCACTGAAGCTTTCTTT
.	TRBV24-1	few	TRBJ1-2	CATSDSQAFYGYTF	TGTGCCACCAGTGATTCCCAGGCTTTCTATGGCTACACCTTC
.	TRBV5-4	.	TRBJ2-3	CASSFTERDTQYF	TGTGCCAGCAGCTTTACGGAACGAGATACGCAGTATTTT
.	TRBV21-1	.	TRBJ2-4	CASSKRRQGIKNIQYF	TGTGCCAGCAGCAAACGGCGGCAGGGCATCAAAAACATTCAGTACTTC
.	TRBV24-1	.	TRBJ2-2	CATSDPPGRAATGELFF	TGTGCCACCAGTGATCCGCCTGGCAGGGCTGCCACCGGGGAGCTGTTTTTT
.	TRBV20-1	.	TRBJ1-2	CSARGPVGGYTF	TGCAGTGCTAGAGGCCCAGTGGGGGGCTACACCTTC